The sequence of this TCR beta chain was determined in a study of OX40 agonist ivuxolimab in advanced cancers. Regarding the study as a whole: More expanded clones were found, on average, in CD8+ than in CD4+ T cells.

Details on this clone: Its antigen is not known.

This table comes from immunoSEQ multiplex PCR, and its TCRdb copy is limited to in-frame clones, with some not included. The profile shows 60,000 or so clones, 70% to 90% of them singletons. This CDR3 has 16 residues. Unmatched junction bases numbered 14, after V lost 8 bases and J lost 2 bases. Germline values: CDR1 MDHEN, CDR2 SYDVKM. The TCR sequence derives from an adult with an advanced solid tumor such as melanoma, head and neck, liver or kidney cancer. The chain joins TRBV28 to TRBJ1-2; 7 bases agree with TRBD1. The sample in question was CD4+ or CD8+ T cells sorted from blood, obtained in a trial of the OX40 agonist ivuxolimab. The CDR3 loop reads CASLQGGGRSNYGYTF. Written as DNA, the CDR3 is TGTGCCAGCCTCCAGGGGGGGGGTCGTTCCAACTATGGCTACACCTTC.